These 7 T cell receptor beta chains share one sample of origin, sequenced in a study of naive and memory T cell subsets. An equimolar mix of two oligonucleotides served as the beta constant-region primer for TRBC1 and TRBC2. TCRdb re-derived calls from the UMI-ligation and nested PCR reads in MiXCR, one entry per CDR3 protein. The table has more than 25,000 distinct CDR3 sequences, around a tenth seen once; the top ten hold roughly a sixth. Sequenced: effector memory CD4+ T cells from blood. Subset indicated: effector memory, CD45RA- CD27-. These receptors came from a human donor in good health.

This sequence joins TRBV5-8 and TRBJ2-7, with TRBD2 matching over 11 bases. V shed 3 bases, J shed 3 bases, and the junction held 5 bases outside the gene matches. The CDR3 covers 15 residues. Per germline, CDR1 SGHTS and CDR2 YDEGEE. The DNA of the CDR3 is TGTGCCAGCAGCTACGCCGGGACTAGCGGCTACGAGCAGTACTTC. Translating gives CASSYAGTSGYEQYF.

This clonotype was detected ten times or more. This chain connects TRBV20-1 to TRBJ1-1; no reliable D call. The length of the CDR3 is 12 residues. The V gene's germline CDR1 is DFQATT and CDR2 SNEGSKA (reference sequence). V lost 0 bases and J 10 bases, leaving 12 bases between the germline ends. The DNA of the CDR3 is TGCAGTGCTAGAGATTTTGTAAGTGGAGCTTTCTTT. It encodes CSARDFVSGAFF.

The gene calls are TRBV7-2 and TRBJ2-7; D is ambiguous. V lost 0 bases, J lost 0 bases, and 18 bases lay in between. There are 18 residues in the CDR3. Germline CDR1 is SGHTA and CDR2 is FQGNSA. DNA of the CDR3: TGTGCCAGCAGCTTAGCGCAGTCGGTCGCCGTAAGCTCCTACGAGCAGTACTTC. Translation: CASSLAQSVAVSSYEQYF.

This clonotype has a handful of counts. The gene calls are TRBV13 and TRBJ1-2; unclear D gene. Trimming took 8 bases from V and 2 from J, leaving 12 bases between them. This CDR3 has 13 residues. Germline assignment: CDR1 PRHDT and CDR2 FYEKMQ (reference sequence). The CDR3 sequence: CASGRQANYGYTF. The CDR3 DNA is TGTGCCAGCGGTCGGCAGGCCAACTATGGCTACACCTTC.

The chain links TRBV6-6 to TRBJ2-5; 7 bases are shared with TRBD1. Germline-derived CDR1 and CDR2 are MNHNY and SVGAGI (reference sequence). CDR3 size: 14 residues. With V trimmed by 7 bases and J by 2 bases, 7 bases remained unmatched. CDR3 DNA: TGTGCCAGCACTGCCGGGGACAGACAAGAGACCCAGTACTTC. Protein sequence: CASTAGDRQETQYF.

V gene TRBV11-2 combines with J gene TRBJ2-1; 8 positions match TRBD2. V gave up 1 base and J gave up 7 bases; unmatched junction bases: 12. This CDR3 contains 17 residues. Germline V gene lookup returns CDR1 SGHAT and CDR2 FQNNGV. The CDR3, as DNA: TGTGCCAGCAGCTTAGGGATCTGGCGGGGGGCCGGAAATGAGCAGTTCTTC. This gives the protein CASSLGIWRGAGNEQFF.

This clonotype turned up a few times. CDR3 sequence: CASTLPGLFNEKLFF. The CDR3 nucleotides read TGTGCCAGCACCCTCCCCGGATTATTTAATGAAAAACTGTTTTTT. The J gene is TRBJ1-4, the V gene TRBV5-5, with unresolved D. The CDR3 runs 15 residues. V was pared by 6 bases and J by 4 bases, with 16 bases between. The V gene's germline CDR1 is SGHKS and CDR2 YYEKEE (reference sequence). Full variable domain (outside the CDR3, taken from reference TRBV5-5 and TRBJ1-4): DAGVTQSPTHLIKTRGQQVTLRCSPISGHKSVSWYQQVLGQGPQFIFQYYEKEERGRGNFPDRFSARQFPNYSSELNVNALLLGDSALYLCASTLPGLFNEKLFFGSGTQLSVL.